These 8 T cell receptor beta chains came from one sample sequenced in a study of vaccination effects on CD4 cells after COVID-19. Which antigens these TCRs recognize remains unknown. Sequencing was performed with immunoSEQ multiplex PCR; in TCRdb, only in-frame clones are kept and a portion is missing. Of some 40,000 clones in the sample, roughly 79% were seen once. Before any sequencing was done, the ViraFEST assay used viral peptide pools to expand antigen-specific CD4+ T cells. The culture ran for roughly ten days before CD4+ T cells were isolated. Each participant received a vaccine that was either BNT162b2 or mRNA-1273, given as two doses. The sample in question was CD4+ T cells from PBMCs cultured with HCoV-NL63 spike peptides, obtained after COVID-19 vaccination. The receptors were sampled from a human donor who received a COVID-19 vaccine. Some clones in this sample may be carry-over from other donors' samples.

This clone has a single count. The chain carries TRBV7-3 and TRBJ1-6, with 7 nucleotides matching TRBD1. The J segment lost 10 bases and the V segment lost 6 bases, leaving 9 bases of the junction unmatched. CDR1 is SGHTA and CDR2 is FQGTGA in the germline V gene. The CDR3 loop spans 14 amino acids. The CDR3 sequence: CASSSTGVGSPLHF. For the CDR3, the DNA is TGTGCCAGCAGTTCCACAGGGGTGGGATCACCCCTCCACTTT.

The chain employs TRBV4-1 and TRBJ1-2; D not resolved. The germline V gene encodes CDR1 MGHRA and CDR2 YSYEKL. The CDR3 totals 14 residues. V was trimmed by 5 bases and J by 4 bases, leaving 14 bases between them. The DNA of the CDR3 is TGCGCCAGCAGCACCCAGACGGAATCCTATGGCTACACCTTC. Encoded protein: CASSTQTESYGYTF.

CDR3 DNA: TGCGCCAGCAGCTTGGCCGCGGGGAACACAGATACGCAGTATTTT. Translating gives CASSLAAGNTDTQYF. The chain is built from TRBV5-1 and TRBJ2-3, with a tentative D call TRBD2 (6 bases). V was trimmed by 0 bases and J by 2 bases, leaving 10 bases between them. The V gene's germline CDR1 is SGHRS and CDR2 YFSETQ. The CDR3 contains 15 residues.

The chain carries TRBV7-2 and TRBJ1-1, with D possibly matching TRBD1 (5 bases). The germline V gene encodes CDR1 SGHTA and CDR2 FQGNSA. This CDR3 comprises 14 residues. The germline V and J ends were trimmed by 3 bases and 3 bases, with 11 bases remaining between them. Here the CDR3 DNA reads TGTGCCAGCAGCTTTACAGGTCGGTACACTGAAGCTTTCTTT. It codes for CASSFTGRYTEAFF.

The chain has TRBV7-9 and TRBJ1-6, with D unresolved. CDR3 length: 12 amino acids. Trimming took off 3 bases at V and 9 bases at J, with 6 bases between the two ends. Germline loops: CDR1 SEHNR, CDR2 FQNEAQ (reference sequence). The CDR3 DNA reads as TGTGCCAGCAGCTTCGTTGGTTCACCCCTCCACTTT. Residues: CASSFVGSPLHF.

The table lists this clone with a few counts. The chain combines TRBV28 with TRBJ1-5; D is uncertain. Germline-derived CDR1 and CDR2 are MDHEN and SYDVKM. Trimming removed 5 bases at V and 4 bases at J, with 6 bases between. The CDR3 totals 12 residues. CDR3 amino acids: CASSQVNQPQHF. CDR3 DNA sequence: TGTGCCAGCAGTCAGGTGAATCAGCCCCAGCATTTT.

The gene calls are TRBV18 and TRBJ1-4; the D gene is possibly TRBD1 (5 bases). Between the trimmed V and J ends, which lost 8 bases and 3 bases, there was a span of 19 bases. CDR3 length equals 16 residues. CDR1 KGHSH and CDR2 LQKENI come from the germline V gene. CDR3 nucleotide sequence: TGTGCCAGCGCCCTCACAACGGGGACGGCTAATGAAAAACTGTTTTTT. Translation gives CASALTTGTANEKLFF.

J is TRBJ1-2 and V is TRBV5-6; 7 bases agree with TRBD1. With V trimmed by 4 bases and J by 5 bases, 5 bases remained unmatched. Germline lookup yields CDR1 SGHDT and CDR2 YYEEEE. The CDR3 is 13 amino acids. The CDR3 sequence: CASSAGQLYGYTF. CDR3 DNA sequence: TGTGCCAGCAGCGCGGGACAGCTGTATGGCTACACCTTC.